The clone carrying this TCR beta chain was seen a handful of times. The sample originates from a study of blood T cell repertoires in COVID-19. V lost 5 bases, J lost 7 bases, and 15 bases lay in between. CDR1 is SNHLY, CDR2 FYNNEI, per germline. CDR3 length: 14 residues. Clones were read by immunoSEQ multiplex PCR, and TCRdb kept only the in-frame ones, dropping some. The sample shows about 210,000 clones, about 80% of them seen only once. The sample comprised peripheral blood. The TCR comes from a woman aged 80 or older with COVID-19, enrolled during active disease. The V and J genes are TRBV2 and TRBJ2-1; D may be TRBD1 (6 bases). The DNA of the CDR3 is TGTGCCAGCAGTCAAGAGGCAGGGGAGAATGAGCAGTTCTTC. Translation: CASSQEAGENEQFF.